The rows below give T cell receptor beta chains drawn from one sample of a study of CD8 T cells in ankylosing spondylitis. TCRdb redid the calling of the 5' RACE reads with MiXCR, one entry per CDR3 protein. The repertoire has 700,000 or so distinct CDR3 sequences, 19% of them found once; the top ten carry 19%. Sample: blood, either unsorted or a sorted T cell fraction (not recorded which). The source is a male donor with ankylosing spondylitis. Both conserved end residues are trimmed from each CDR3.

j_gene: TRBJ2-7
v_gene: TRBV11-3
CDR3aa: ASSLGGLGGNYEQY

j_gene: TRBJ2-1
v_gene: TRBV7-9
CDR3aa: ASSLLVGDRAFNEQF

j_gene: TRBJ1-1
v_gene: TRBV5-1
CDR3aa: ASSLDSTANTEAF

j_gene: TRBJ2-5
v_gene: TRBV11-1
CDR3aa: ASSLIGAGGTLQETQY

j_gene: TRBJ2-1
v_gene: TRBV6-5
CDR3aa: ASSYEGGGRGEQF

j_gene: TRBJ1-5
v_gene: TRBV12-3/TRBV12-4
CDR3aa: ASSRQGHQPQH

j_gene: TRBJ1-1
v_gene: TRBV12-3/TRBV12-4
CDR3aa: ASSFSGENTEAF

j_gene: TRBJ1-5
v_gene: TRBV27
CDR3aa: ASSLDSSQPQH

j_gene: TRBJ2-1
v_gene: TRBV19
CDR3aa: ASSIRLETYNEQF

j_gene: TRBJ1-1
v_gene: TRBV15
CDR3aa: ATSSPGTGFSAF

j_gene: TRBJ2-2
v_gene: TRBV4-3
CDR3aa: ASSQGGMAGGFGELF

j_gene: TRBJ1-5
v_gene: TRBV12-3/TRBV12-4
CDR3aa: ASSMGGHQPQH

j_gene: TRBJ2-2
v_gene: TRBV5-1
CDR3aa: ASSPPWQNTGELF

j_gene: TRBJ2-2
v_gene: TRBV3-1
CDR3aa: ASSQSSGMDYTGELF

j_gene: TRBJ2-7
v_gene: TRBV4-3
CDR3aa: ASSQYLAGVEDEQY

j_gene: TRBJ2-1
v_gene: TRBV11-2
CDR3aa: ASRGTLAGGVF

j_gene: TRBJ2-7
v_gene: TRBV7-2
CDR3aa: ASSFPGLAYEQY

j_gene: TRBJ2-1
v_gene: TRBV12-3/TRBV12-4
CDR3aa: ASTLGTLQYNEQF

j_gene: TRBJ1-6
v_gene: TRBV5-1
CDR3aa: ASSFSQGVNSPLH

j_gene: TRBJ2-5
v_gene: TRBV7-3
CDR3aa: ASSQSGGQETQY

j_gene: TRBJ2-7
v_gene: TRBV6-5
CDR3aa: ASSDRQGRQY

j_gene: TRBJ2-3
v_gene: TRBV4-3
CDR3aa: ASSQRRAGGRDTQY

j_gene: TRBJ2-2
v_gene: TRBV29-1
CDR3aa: SVIPRGNYTGELF

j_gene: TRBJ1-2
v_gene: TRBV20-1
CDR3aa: SGGGGNGYT